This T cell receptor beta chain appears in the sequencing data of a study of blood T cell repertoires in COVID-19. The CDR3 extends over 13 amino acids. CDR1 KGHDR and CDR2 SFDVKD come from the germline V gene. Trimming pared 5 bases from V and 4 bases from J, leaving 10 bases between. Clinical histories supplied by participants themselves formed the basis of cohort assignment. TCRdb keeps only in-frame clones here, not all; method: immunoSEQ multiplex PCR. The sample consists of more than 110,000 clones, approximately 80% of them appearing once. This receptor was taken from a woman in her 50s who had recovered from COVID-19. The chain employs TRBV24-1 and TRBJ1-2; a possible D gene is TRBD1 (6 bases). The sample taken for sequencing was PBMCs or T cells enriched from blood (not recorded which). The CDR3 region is CATSVSQGYGYTF. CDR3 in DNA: TGTGCCACCAGTGTTTCACAGGGCTATGGCTACACCTTC.